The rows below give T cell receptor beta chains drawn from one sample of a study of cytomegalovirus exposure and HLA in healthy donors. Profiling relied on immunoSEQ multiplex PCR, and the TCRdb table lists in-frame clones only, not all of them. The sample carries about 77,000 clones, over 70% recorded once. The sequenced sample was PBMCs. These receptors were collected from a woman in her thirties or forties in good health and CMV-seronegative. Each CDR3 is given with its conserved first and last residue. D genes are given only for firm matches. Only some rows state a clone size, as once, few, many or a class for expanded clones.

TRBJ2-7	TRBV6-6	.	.	TGTGCCAGCAGTTACAGTACGGGGAACGAGCAGTACTTC	CASSYSTGNEQYF
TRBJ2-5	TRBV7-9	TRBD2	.	TGTGCCAGCAGCTTACTGGGGTTGGGACTAGCGGGATTGCAAGAGACCCAGTACTTC	CASSLLGLGLAGLQETQYF
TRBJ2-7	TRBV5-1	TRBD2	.	TGCGCCAGCAGGATGACGCAGGGACTACCCAACTACGAGCAGTACTTC	CASRMTQGLPNYEQYF
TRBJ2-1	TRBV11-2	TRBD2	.	TGTGCCAGCAGCTTGTCTAGCGGGAGCTACAATGAGCAGTTCTTC	CASSLSSGSYNEQFF
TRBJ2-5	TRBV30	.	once	TGTGCCTGGAGTGCCTCTCCGGACAACCAAGAGACCCAGTACTTC	CAWSASPDNQETQYF
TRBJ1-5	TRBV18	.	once	TGTGCCAGCTCACTAGACGCCCAGGGGAATCAGCCCCAGCATTTT	CASSLDAQGNQPQHF
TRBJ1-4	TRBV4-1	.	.	TGCGCCAGCAGCGAGGCGGTCTCGGCAACTAATGAAAAACTGTTTTTT	CASSEAVSATNEKLFF
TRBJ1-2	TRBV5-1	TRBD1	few	TGCGCCAGCAGCCCCGGGACAGTAGGCTATGGCTACACCTTC	CASSPGTVGYGYTF
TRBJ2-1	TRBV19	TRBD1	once	TGTGCCAGTAGTATTGGTACAGGGGGTGCTATCAGCTCCTACAATGAGCAGTTCTTC	CASSIGTGGAISSYNEQFF
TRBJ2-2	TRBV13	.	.	TGTGCCAGCAGCTTATATGCCCCTCAGGCCGGGGAGCTGTTTTTT	CASSLYAPQAGELFF
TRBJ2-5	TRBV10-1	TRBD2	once	TGCGCCAGCAGTCCGGGACTAGCGGTTCAAGAGACCCAGTACTTC	CASSPGLAVQETQYF
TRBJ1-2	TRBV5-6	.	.	TGTGCCAGCAGCTCTGTTCTGAACTATGGCTACACCTTC	CASSSVLNYGYTF
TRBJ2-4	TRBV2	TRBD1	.	TGTGCCAGCACGGAGGACAGGGGGCGCATACACATTCAGTACTTC	CASTEDRGRIHIQYF
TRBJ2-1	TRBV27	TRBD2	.	TGTGCCAGCAGTTTAGGGACTAGGGGACTCTACAATGAGCAGTTCTTC	CASSLGTRGLYNEQFF
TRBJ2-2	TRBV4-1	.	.	TGCGCCAGCAGCCGACAGGTTGACACCGGGGAGCTGTTTTTT	CASSRQVDTGELFF
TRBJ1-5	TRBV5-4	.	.	TGTGCCAGCAGCAGAGGCCGTGATCAGCCCCAGCATTTT	CASSRGRDQPQHF
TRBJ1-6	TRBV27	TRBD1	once	TGTGCCAGCACCACGGCACAGGGGTCGGGCTCCTATAATTCACCCCTCCACTTT	CASTTAQGSGSYNSPLHF
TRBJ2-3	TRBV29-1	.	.	TGCAGCGTTGGGGGTAGCGGAGATACGCAGTATTTT	CSVGGSGDTQYF
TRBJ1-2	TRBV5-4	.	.	TGTGCCAGCAGCTTAGCCCCCAACAGGGCGTCTAACTATGGCTACACCTTC	CASSLAPNRASNYGYTF
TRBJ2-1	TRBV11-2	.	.	TGTGCCAGCAGCTTATTCCCGAATGAGCAGTTCTTC	CASSLFPNEQFF
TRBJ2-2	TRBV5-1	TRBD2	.	TGCGCCAGCAGCTTGGAAATTCCGGGGGGTCTGTTTTTT	CASSLEIPGGLFF
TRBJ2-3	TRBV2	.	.	TGTGCCAGCAAATCTTTAGATACGCAGTATTTT	CASKSLDTQYF
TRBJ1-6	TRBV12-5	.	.	TGTGCTAGTGGTATCGGAGTCGGCTCACCCCTCCACTTT	CASGIGVGSPLHF
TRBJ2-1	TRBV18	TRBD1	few	TGTGCCAGCTCACCACGGGACAGCAACTACAATGAGCAGTTCTTC	CASSPRDSNYNEQFF
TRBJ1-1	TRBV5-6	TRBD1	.	TGTGCCAGCAGCTTGGGGACAGGTAACACTGAAGCTTTCTTT	CASSLGTGNTEAFF
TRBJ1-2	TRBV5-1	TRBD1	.	TGCGCCAGCAGCTCGAGGACAGGGGACCCGTCTAACTATGGCTACACCTTC	CASSSRTGDPSNYGYTF
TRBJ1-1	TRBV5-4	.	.	TGTGCCAGCAGCAGAAAACAGGGAATGAACACTGAAGCTTTCTTT	CASSRKQGMNTEAFF
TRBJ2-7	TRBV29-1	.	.	TGCAGCGTTTCCGCAGGGAAATACGAGCAGTACTTC	CSVSAGKYEQYF
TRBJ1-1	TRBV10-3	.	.	TGTGCCATCAGTGATTTCACAAACACTGAAGCTTTCTTT	CAISDFTNTEAFF
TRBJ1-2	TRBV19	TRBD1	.	TGTGCCAGTAGTATTCCTATGGGACAGTCGGGCTATGGCTACACCTTC	CASSIPMGQSGYGYTF
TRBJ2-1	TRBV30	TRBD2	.	TGTGCCTGGAATGGGGGGGGAAATGAGCAGTTCTTC	CAWNGGGNEQFF
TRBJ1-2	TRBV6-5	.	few	TGTGCCAGCAGGCCCGGACAGTGGTATGGCTACACCTTC	CASRPGQWYGYTF
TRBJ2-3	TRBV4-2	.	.	TGTGCCAGCAGCCAAGTACCGGGGTCGGATACGCAGTATTTT	CASSQVPGSDTQYF
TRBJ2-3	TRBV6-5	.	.	TGTGCCAGCAGTTACCGTGCAGGGGGGGATACGCAGTATTTT	CASSYRAGGDTQYF
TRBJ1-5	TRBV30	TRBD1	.	TGTGCCTGGAGTAGGACAGGCAGCAATCAGCCCCAGCATTTT	CAWSRTGSNQPQHF
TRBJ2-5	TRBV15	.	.	TGTGCCACCAGCAGGGATTGGGACACTGTTATGTCCCAGTACTTC	CATSRDWDTVMSQYF
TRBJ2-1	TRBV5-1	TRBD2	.	TGCGCCAGCAGTGAACTAGCGGGGGATTACAATGAGCAGTTCTTC	CASSELAGDYNEQFF
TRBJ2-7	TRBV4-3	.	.	TGCGCCAGCAGCCAAGACAGGGGGAGGTACGAGCAGTACTTC	CASSQDRGRYEQYF
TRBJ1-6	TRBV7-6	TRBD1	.	TGTGCCAGCAGCTCCGACAGGGAAAGCTCCTATAATTCACCCCTCCACTTT	CASSSDRESSYNSPLHF
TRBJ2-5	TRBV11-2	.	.	TGTGCCAGCAGCTTAGGGTACAGGGTCGTTGAGACCCAGTACTTC	CASSLGYRVVETQYF
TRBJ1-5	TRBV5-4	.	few	TGTGCCAGCAGGGCAGGGCAAGATCAGCCCCAGCATTTT	CASRAGQDQPQHF
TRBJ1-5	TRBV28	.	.	TGTGCCAGCAGTTTTCGACAGAGATATAGCAATCAGCCCCAGCATTTT	CASSFRQRYSNQPQHF